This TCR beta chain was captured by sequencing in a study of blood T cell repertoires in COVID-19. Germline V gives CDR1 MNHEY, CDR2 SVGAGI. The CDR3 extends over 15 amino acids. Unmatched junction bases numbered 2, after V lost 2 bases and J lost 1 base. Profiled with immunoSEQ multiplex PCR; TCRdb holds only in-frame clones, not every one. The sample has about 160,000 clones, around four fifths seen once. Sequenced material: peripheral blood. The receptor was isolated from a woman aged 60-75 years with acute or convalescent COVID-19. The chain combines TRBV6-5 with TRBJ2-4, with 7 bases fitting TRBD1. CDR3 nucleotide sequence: TGTGCCAGCAGTTACGGCAGGGGGGCCAAAAACATTCAGTACTTC. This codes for CASSYGRGAKNIQYF.